This T cell receptor beta chain was profiled in a study of T cell responses to AZD1222 COVID-19 vaccine. Study results and limitations: Variant regions that are unmutated are reportedly the target of nearly half of spike-specific TCRs.

Trimming pared 2 bases from V and 1 base from J, leaving 10 bases between. Germline V gene lookup returns CDR1 MGHRA and CDR2 YSYEKL. The CDR3 contains 15 residues. The table came from immunoSEQ multiplex PCR; TCRdb's copy has only in-frame clones and leaves some out. The sample lists 90,000 to 150,000 clones, 70% to 90% occurring once. In the case of this clone: Its antigen is currently unknown.

This material consisted of peripheral blood, taken 28 days after the second AZD1222 dose. This sequence originates from an adult who received the AZD1222 COVID-19 vaccine. J is TRBJ2-3 and V is TRBV4-1; D is perhaps TRBD2 (5 bases). CDR3 nucleotides: TGCGCCAGCAGCCAATGGACCGGGGGCACAGATACGCAGTATTTT. It yields the protein CASSQWTGGTDTQYF.